This is a list of T cell receptor beta chains from one sample in a study of a mutant IDH1 vaccine in newly diagnosed glioma. Clones were read by immunoSEQ multiplex PCR, and TCRdb kept only the in-frame ones, dropping some. The repertoire includes some 21,000 clones, more than 70% of them detected once, and approximately 2.6% sits in the top ten. These receptors have no identified antigens. Sequenced here: PBMCs, sampled from a glioma patient whose treatment included an IDH1 peptide vaccine. The receptor set was obtained from a man aged 40-49 years with glioma. The CDR3 runs from the conserved cysteine through the conserved F or W. D genes are given only for firm matches. A clone size is listed for some rows: how often the clone was seen (once, few, many), or a class if it is expanded.

>TRBV6-4|.|.|TRBJ2-3|15
CASSETRAGTDTQYF
TGTGCCAGCAGTGAGACCAGGGCTGGCACAGATACGCAGTATTTT
>TRBV23-1|.|.|TRBJ2-5|14
CASREGSGPGTQYF
TGCGCCAGCAGAGAGGGTTCGGGCCCCGGGACCCAGTACTTC
>TRBV6-5|TRBD2|.|TRBJ2-7|15
CASSYGGTRSYEQYF
TGTGCCAGCAGTTACGGCGGGACTAGAAGCTACGAGCAGTACTTC
>TRBV9|.|.|TRBJ2-2|16
CASSPGGIMGIGELFF
TGTGCCAGCAGCCCTGGGGGTATAATGGGTATCGGGGAGCTGTTTTTT
>TRBV7-6|.|few|TRBJ2-2|12
CASSAGRGELFF
TGTGCCAGCAGCGCCGGGCGGGGGGAGCTGTTTTTT
>TRBV5-4|.|few|TRBJ1-2|14
CASKGNGQLYGYTF
TGTGCCAGCAAGGGGAATGGGCAGCTCTATGGCTACACCTTC
>TRBV7-7|.|.|TRBJ2-5|15
CASSKTPGPQETQYF
TGTGCCAGCAGCAAAACCCCAGGGCCCCAAGAGACCCAGTACTTC
>TRBV7-9|.|.|TRBJ2-1|13
CASSFELVHEQFF
TGTGCCAGCAGCTTCGAGCTTGTTCATGAGCAGTTCTTC
>TRBV10-2|.|.|TRBJ2-5|11
CASGLGETQYF
TGCGCCAGCGGACTGGGGGAGACCCAGTACTTC
>TRBV21-1|.|once|TRBJ2-1|17
CASSNRRECRIYNEQFF
TGTGCCAGCAGCAATCGGCGGGAGTGTCGCATATACAATGAGCAGTTCTTC
>TRBV5-4|TRBD2|.|TRBJ2-2|15
CASRPGLGATGELFF
TGTGCCAGCAGACCGGGACTAGGGGCCACCGGGGAGCTGTTTTTT
>TRBV13|.|.|TRBJ1-3|16
CASSLGSVRSGNTIYF
TGTGCCAGCAGCTTAGGAAGCGTCCGCTCTGGAAACACCATATATTTT
>TRBV18|.|.|TRBJ1-1|15
CASSHRTGRNTEAFF
TGTGCCAGCTCACACCGAACAGGGCGGAACACTGAAGCTTTCTTT
>TRBV4-3|.|once|TRBJ2-5|13
CASSHVAEETQYF
TGCGCCAGCAGCCACGTAGCGGAAGAGACCCAGTACTTC
>TRBV7-8|.|.|TRBJ2-1|12
CASSLKGTIQFF
TGTGCCAGCAGCTTAAAGGGTACGATACAGTTCTTC
>TRBV11-3|TRBD2|few|TRBJ2-2|17
CASSSHGAGANTGELFF
TGTGCCAGCAGTTCTCACGGGGCGGGAGCGAACACCGGGGAGCTGTTTTTT
>TRBV19|.|.|TRBJ2-1|13
CATSTGAFNEQFF
TGTGCCACCTCGACCGGGGCTTTCAATGAGCAGTTCTTC
>TRBV28|.|.|TRBJ2-5|16
CASSSLERGSQETQYF
TGTGCCAGCAGTTCTCTCGAGAGGGGCTCCCAAGAGACCCAGTACTTC
>TRBV5-5|.|.|TRBJ1-5|15
CASSLAEGANQPQHF
TGTGCCAGCAGCTTGGCCGAGGGCGCAAATCAGCCCCAGCATTTT
>TRBV7-9|.|.|TRBJ1-5|17
CASSLAPIGRADQPQHF
TGTGCCAGCAGCTTAGCCCCCATTGGGAGGGCTGATCAGCCCCAGCATTTT
>TRBV30|TRBD2|.|TRBJ2-7|16
CAWSVQRTRRTYEQYF
TGTGCCTGGAGTGTCCAACGGACTAGACGAACCTACGAGCAGTACTTC
>TRBV29-1|.|.|TRBJ1-5|13
CSVEEGPYQPQHF
TGCAGCGTTGAAGAGGGGCCGTATCAGCCCCAGCATTTT
>TRBV9|.|.|TRBJ2-7|10
CAGPHGEQYF
TGTGCCGGACCCCATGGCGAGCAGTACTTC
>TRBV5-1|.|.|TRBJ2-1|12
CASSWNYNEQFF
TGCGCCAGCAGCTGGAATTACAATGAGCAGTTCTTC
>TRBV19|TRBD1|.|TRBJ1-1|18
CASNPGAGRGPKNTEAFF
TGTGCCAGTAACCCTGGGGCAGGTAGGGGGCCTAAGAACACTGAAGCTTTCTTT
>TRBV2|.|.|TRBJ2-2|11
CASRGTGELFF
TGTGCCAGCAGGGGGACCGGGGAGCTGTTTTTT
>TRBV10-2|TRBD1|few|TRBJ1-2|15
CASRGQGSGDYGYTF
TGCGCCAGCAGGGGACAGGGGTCGGGGGACTATGGCTACACCTTC
>TRBV5-1|TRBD1|once|TRBJ1-1|15
CASSLPQTGNTEAFF
TGCGCCAGCAGCTTGCCCCAGACAGGGAATACTGAAGCTTTCTTT
>TRBV25-1|.|.|TRBJ1-3|16
CASSDSLRYSGNTIYF
TGTGCCAGCAGTGATTCATTAAGGTACTCTGGAAACACCATATATTTT
>TRBV5-6|.|.|TRBJ1-3|15
CASSFGIYSGNTIYF
TGTGCCAGCAGCTTCGGGATTTACTCTGGAAACACCATATATTTT
>TRBV6-1|.|.|TRBJ2-7|15
CASSDNRGASYEQYF
TGTGCCAGCAGTGATAACCGGGGCGCCTCCTACGAGCAGTACTTC
>TRBV7-8|.|.|TRBJ1-5|15
CASSHLRGSAQPQHF
TGTGCCAGCAGCCATCTCCGTGGAAGTGCTCAGCCCCAGCATTTT
>TRBV28|.|.|TRBJ2-7|14
CASSMTDGAYEQYF
TGTGCCAGCAGTATGACTGACGGGGCCTACGAGCAGTACTTC
>TRBV4-3|TRBD2|once|TRBJ2-3|15
CASSQQLSSGHPGYF
TGCGCCAGCAGCCAACAGTTGTCTAGCGGCCACCCTGGGTATTTT
>TRBV7-9|TRBD2|few|TRBJ2-1|12
CASSLLGGLPFF
TGTGCCAGCAGCTTACTGGGGGGGTTGCCGTTCTTC
>TRBV28|TRBD1|.|TRBJ1-1|18
CASSPTGTGLFVNTEAFF
TGTGCCAGCAGTCCTACCGGGACAGGGCTCTTCGTGAACACTGAAGCTTTCTTT
>TRBV9|TRBD2|.|TRBJ2-3|15
CASSAGGASTDTQYF
TGTGCCAGCAGCGCCGGGGGGGCTAGCACAGATACGCAGTATTTT
>TRBV7-2|.|.|TRBJ2-5|16
CASSLAGSGSQETQYF
TGTGCCAGCAGCTTAGCGGGTAGCGGCTCCCAAGAGACCCAGTACTTC
>TRBV9|.|once|TRBJ2-1|15
CASSPSGTTENEQFF
TGTGCCAGCAGCCCCTCCGGGACGACCGAAAATGAGCAGTTCTTC
>TRBV29-1|TRBD2|once|TRBJ2-1|12
CSVTGGPDEQFF
TGCAGCGTTACGGGAGGGCCGGATGAGCAGTTCTTC
>TRBV18|TRBD2|.|TRBJ2-1|14
CASSPPAGGDEQFF
TGTGCCAGCTCACCACCAGCGGGAGGGGATGAGCAGTTCTTC
>TRBV2|.|.|TRBJ1-5|14
CASKVEPRDQPQHF
TGTGCCAGCAAGGTGGAGCCTAGGGATCAGCCCCAGCATTTT
>TRBV7-2|.|.|TRBJ1-1|14
CASSLRGSRTEAFF
TGTGCCAGCAGCTTACGCGGGTCCCGCACTGAAGCTTTCTTT
>TRBV28|.|.|TRBJ2-7|12
CASSPNNYEQYF
TGTGCCAGCAGTCCGAACAACTACGAGCAGTACTTC
>TRBV7-9|.|.|TRBJ2-5|13
CASSFRGGETQYF
TGTGCCAGCAGCTTCAGAGGGGGGGAGACCCAGTACTTC
>TRBV28|TRBD1|.|TRBJ2-7|14
CASSPGQGLREQYF
TGTGCCAGCAGCCCCGGACAGGGGTTACGCGAGCAGTACTTC
>TRBV19|.|.|TRBJ2-5|15
CASSPRRGAWETQYF
TGTGCCAGTAGTCCCCGCCGGGGGGCGTGGGAGACCCAGTACTTC
>TRBV10-1|.|once|TRBJ2-7|15
CASGGIKLRSYEQYF
TGCGCCAGCGGGGGTATCAAACTCCGATCCTACGAGCAGTACTTC
>TRBV19|TRBD1|.|TRBJ1-5|14
CASMGTGGHQPQHF
TGTGCCAGTATGGGGACAGGGGGACATCAGCCCCAGCATTTT
>TRBV5-1|.|.|TRBJ1-1|14
CASSLSTGGSEAFF
TGCGCCAGCAGCTTGAGTACTGGCGGGTCTGAAGCTTTCTTT
>TRBV25-1|TRBD2|.|TRBJ2-1|15
CASSEPRTAGGEQFF
TGTGCCAGCAGTGAGCCGAGGACGGCGGGGGGTGAGCAGTTCTTC
>TRBV5-1|.|.|TRBJ1-5|14
CASSFGDSNQPQHF
TGCGCCAGCAGCTTCGGGGATAGCAATCAGCCCCAGCATTTT
>TRBV6-4|.|.|TRBJ2-2|15
CASSDSTDTTGELFF
TGTGCCAGCAGTGACTCAACCGACACCACCGGGGAGCTGTTTTTT
>TRBV4-1|TRBD1|.|TRBJ2-5|12
CASSQGGQGFYF
TGCGCCAGCAGCCAAGGGGGACAGGGGTTTTACTTC
>TRBV5-1|.|.|TRBJ1-1|15
CASSSRQDLNTEAFF
TGCGCCAGCAGCTCCCGACAGGATTTGAACACTGAAGCTTTCTTT
>TRBV28|.|.|TRBJ2-1|15
CASSLVTHSYNEQFF
TGTGCCAGCAGTTTGGTTACTCACTCCTACAATGAGCAGTTCTTC